These 10 T cell receptor beta chains came from one sample sequenced in a study of shared clonotypes between healthy human individuals (TCRdb year 2020). Library preparation was by the immunoSEQ multiplex PCR assay. This is the immuneACCESS table as TCRdb keeps it, with only in-frame sequences that have V and J called. A part of the clones is gone; compared with another copy, unresolved V genes explain less than half, and the rest is unexplained. This sample lists approximately 710,000 clones; 90% were detected once. The leading ten clones occupy more than 30% of the sample. Sequencing was performed on memory CD8+ T cells from PBMCs. The sample's cell subset or site label, in plain terms: CD45RO+ cells pooled with CCR7-negative TemRA cells. The receptor source for this set is a man aged 18 to 30 in good health. Some clones in this sample may be carry-over from other donors' samples.

The chain combines TRBV6-4 with TRBJ2-1, with 8 bases lining up with TRBD2. The germline V gene has CDR1 MRHNA and CDR2 SNTAGT. The V and J ends lost 1 base and 7 bases, in that order; junction bases with no gene match: 6. The length of the CDR3 is 15 residues. CDR3 residues: CASSDWPGGGNEQFF. In DNA, the CDR3 is TGTGCCAGCAGTGACTGGCCAGGCGGGGGGAATGAGCAGTTCTTC.

The rearrangement joins TRBV15 to TRBJ2-5; 7 bases are shared with TRBD2. Germline V CDR1 and CDR2: LNHNV, YYDKDF (reference sequence). The J segment lost 10 bases and the V segment lost 3 bases, leaving 5 bases of the junction unmatched. The CDR3 consists of 12 residues. The DNA for the CDR3 is TGTGCCACCAGCAGGGGGGAGGGAAACCAGTACTTC. Translated, it gives CATSRGEGNQYF.

The rearrangement joins TRBV15 to TRBJ2-7, with 9 bases that match TRBD2. Germline trimming cut 0 bases from V and 3 bases from J; bases unmatched to any gene: 12. This CDR3 comprises 18 residues. Germline-derived CDR1 and CDR2 are LNHNV and YYDKDF (reference sequence). CDR3 coding DNA: TGTGCCACCAGCAGAGATCCGACTAGCGGAATGGTAAACTACGAGCAGTACTTC. Residues: CATSRDPTSGMVNYEQYF.

The V call is TRBV9, the J call TRBJ2-4, with 8 bases lining up with TRBD1. V trimming: 4 bases; J trimming: 6 bases; junction bases outside the gene matches: 9. The CDR3 contains 15 residues. Per germline, CDR1 SGDLS and CDR2 YYNGEE. This CDR3 reads CASSLNGQGVNIQYF. CDR3 in DNA: TGTGCCAGCAGCCTTAATGGACAGGGAGTAAACATTCAGTACTTC.

The V and J genes are TRBV5-4 and TRBJ1-2; maybe TRBD1 (6 bases). V shed 4 bases and J shed 8 bases, with 27 bases lying between them. Germline V gene data show CDR1 as SGHNT and CDR2 as YYREEE (reference sequence). There are 17 residues in the CDR3. As DNA, the CDR3 is TGTGCCAGCAGCCGACCCGCGGTAGGGGGTGGGGCTTGGGGCTACACCTTC. Amino acids: CASSRPAVGGGAWGYTF.

The genes are TRBV27 and TRBJ2-1; perhaps TRBD1 as D (6 bases). Germline V gene lookup returns CDR1 MNHEY and CDR2 SMNVEV (reference sequence). V dropped 2 bases and J dropped 3 bases, with 11 bases sitting between them. CDR3 size: 15 residues. The CDR3 is CASSLVQGFYNEQFF. In DNA form, the CDR3 reads TGTGCCAGCAGTTTAGTACAGGGTTTCTACAATGAGCAGTTCTTC.

This clone was counted only a few times. The chain employs TRBV11-2 and TRBJ2-7; 8 nucleotides align to TRBD2. CDR1 SGHAT and CDR2 FQNNGV come from the germline V gene. Trimming removed 1 base from V and 2 bases from J; junction bases left unmatched: 1. This CDR3 spans 14 amino acids. CDR3 residues: CASSLGGLAYEQYF. CDR3 DNA sequence: TGTGCCAGCAGCTTAGGGGGACTAGCCTACGAGCAGTACTTC. The full variable domain, rest sourced from reference TRBV11-2 and TRBJ2-7, is EAGVAQSPRYKIIEKRQSVAFWCNPISGHATLYWYQQILGQGPKLLIQFQNNGVVDDSQLPKDRFSAERLKGVDSTLKIQPAKLEDSAVYLCASSLGGLAYEQYFGPGTRLTVT.

The gene calls are TRBV29-1 and TRBJ2-7; D possibly corresponds to TRBD1 (5 bases). The CDR3 has 13 amino acids. The ends were cut back, 3 bases at V and 2 bases at J, with 11 bases in the middle. CDR1 and CDR2 from the germline V gene are SQVTM and ANQGSEA. CDR3 amino acids: CSVEWQGTYEQYF. CDR3 sequence (DNA): TGCAGCGTTGAGTGGCAGGGTACCTACGAGCAGTACTTC.

The chain couples TRBV28 to TRBJ1-1; maybe TRBD1 (6 bases). Germline V gene lookup returns CDR1 MDHEN and CDR2 SYDVKM. The CDR3 covers 12 residues. Trimming removed 6 bases at V and 8 bases at J, with 13 bases between. CDR3 residues: CASRHKGGEAFF. CDR3 DNA sequence: TGTGCCAGCAGACATAAGGGGGGGGAAGCTTTCTTT.

This chain joins TRBV28 and TRBJ1-2; 7 bases agree with TRBD1. Germline CDR1 reads MDHEN; CDR2 reads SYDVKM. This CDR3 contains 14 residues. The junction had 5 bases not matched to a gene; V was cut back by 2 bases and J by 5 bases. The CDR3 sequence: CASSLAGGGYGYTF. CDR3 bases: TGTGCCAGCAGTTTAGCAGGGGGAGGATATGGCTACACCTTC.